The 5 T cell receptor beta chains presented below share a single source sample, sequenced in a study of blood T cell repertoires in COVID-19. TCRdb's copy holds only in-frame clones and misses some; the assay was immunoSEQ multiplex PCR. Among roughly 280,000 clones, approximately 92% were seen once, and the ten largest hold roughly 2.3%. Source material: PBMCs or T cells enriched from blood (not recorded which). Every receptor here comes from a woman younger than 35 who had recovered from COVID-19.

The chain has TRBV19 and TRBJ2-3, with D tentatively TRBD1 (5 bases). The CDR3 spans 15 residues. Trimming left V 3 bases short and J 3 bases short, with 13 bases between. Germline-derived CDR1 and CDR2 are LNHDA and SQIVND (reference sequence). This CDR3 reads CASSIWTRPTDTQYF. In DNA form, the CDR3 reads TGTGCCAGTAGTATTTGGACACGGCCAACAGATACGCAGTATTTT.

This rearrangement joins TRBV6-5 to TRBJ1-2; 9 nucleotides agree with TRBD1. The germline CDR1 and CDR2 sequences are MNHEY and SVGAGI. This CDR3 is built from 13 residues. With V trimmed by 7 bases and J by 4 bases, 4 bases remained unmatched. This CDR3 is CASMGDRAYGYTF. CDR3 bases: TGTGCCAGCATGGGGGACAGGGCCTATGGCTACACCTTC.

The gene calls are TRBV6-5 and TRBJ1-3; D ambiguous. The CDR3 extends over 15 amino acids. Germline lookup yields CDR1 MNHEY and CDR2 SVGAGI. Deletions cut 6 bases from V and 2 bases from J, with 14 bases between. The CDR3 region has the DNA TGTGCCAGCAGCCCCTCCGGGTCCACTGGAAACACCATATATTTT. Protein sequence: CASSPSGSTGNTIYF.

This clone was picked up a small number of times. The chain carries TRBV19 and TRBJ1-2; D gene unclear. Trimming removed 6 bases from V and 4 bases from J, with 18 bases in between. Looked up from germline, CDR1 is LNHDA and CDR2 is SQIVND (reference sequence). CDR3 size: 15 residues. The CDR3: CASSQKESGTYGYTF. CDR3 in DNA: TGTGCCAGTAGCCAAAAGGAGTCGGGTACCTATGGCTACACCTTC.

This chain connects TRBV9 to TRBJ1-1; D is ambiguous. Germline V lookup: CDR1 SGDLS, CDR2 YYNGEE. The length of the CDR3 is 14 residues. V lost 4 bases and J lost 3, with 13 bases in between. CDR3 sequence (DNA): TGTGCCAGCAGCCCGGTCCCATCGTACACTGAAGCTTTCTTT. This gives the protein CASSPVPSYTEAFF.